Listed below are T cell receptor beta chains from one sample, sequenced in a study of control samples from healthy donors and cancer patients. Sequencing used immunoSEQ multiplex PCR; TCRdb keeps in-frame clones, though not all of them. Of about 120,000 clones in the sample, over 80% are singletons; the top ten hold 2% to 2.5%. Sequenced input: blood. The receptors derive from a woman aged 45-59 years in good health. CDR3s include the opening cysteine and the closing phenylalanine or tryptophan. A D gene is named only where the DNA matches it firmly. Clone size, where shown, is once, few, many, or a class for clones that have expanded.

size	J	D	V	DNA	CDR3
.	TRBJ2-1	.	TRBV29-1	TGCAGCGTTGAAGTGGGATACGAGCAGTTCTTC	CSVEVGYEQFF
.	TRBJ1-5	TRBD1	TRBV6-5	TGTGCCACCAACCAGGGGGCTCGGAATCAGCCCCAGCATTTT	CATNQGARNQPQHF
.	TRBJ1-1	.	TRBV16	TGTGCCAGCAGCTGGGACATATTGAACACTGAAGCTTTCTTT	CASSWDILNTEAFF
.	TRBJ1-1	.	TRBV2	TGTGCCAGCAGCATAGTGGTAGGGGCAAGGACTGAAGCTTTCTTT	CASSIVVGARTEAFF
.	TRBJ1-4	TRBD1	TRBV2	TGTGCCAGCAGTAAGGACAGGGGAAATGAAAAACTGTTTTTT	CASSKDRGNEKLFF
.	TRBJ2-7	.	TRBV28	TGTGCCAGCAGTGAGGGCAACGAGCAGTACTTC	CASSEGNEQYF
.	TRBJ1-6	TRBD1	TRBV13	TGTGCCAGCAGCTCCAAATCCCAGGGGGCTGATTCACCCCTCCACTTT	CASSSKSQGADSPLHF
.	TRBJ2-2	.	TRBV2	TGTGCCAGCAGTGAATTACAAGAGCCCGGGGAGCTGTTTTTT	CASSELQEPGELFF
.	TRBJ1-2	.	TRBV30	TGTGCCTGGAGTGCCGAGCCAAACTATGGCTACACCTTC	CAWSAEPNYGYTF
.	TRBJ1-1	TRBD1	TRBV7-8	TGTGCCAGCAGCTCATATGGGACAGCCAGCACTGAAGCTTTCTTT	CASSSYGTASTEAFF
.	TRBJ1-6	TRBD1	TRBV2	TGTGCCAGCAGCGAGGGACAGAATAATTCACCCCTCCACTTT	CASSEGQNNSPLHF
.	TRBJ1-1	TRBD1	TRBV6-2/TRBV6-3	TGTGCCAGCAGTACCCCCATCCAGGGGGCCTCAGGGGACACTGAAGCTTTCTTT	CASSTPIQGASGDTEAFF
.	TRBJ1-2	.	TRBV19	TGTGCCAGTAAGGCAGAGCTCTATGGCTACACCTTC	CASKAELYGYTF
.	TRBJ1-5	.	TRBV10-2	TGCGCCAGCAGCCGTGCTACTCCGGGACTCAGCAATCAGCCCCAGCATTTT	CASSRATPGLSNQPQHF
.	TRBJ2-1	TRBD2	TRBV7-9	TGTGCCAGCAGCGAGCCCCTCAGCGGGAGCTTTAGTGAGCAGTTCTTC	CASSEPLSGSFSEQFF
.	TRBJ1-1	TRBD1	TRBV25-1	TGTGCCAGCCACAGGGGGGGACTGAACACTGAAGCTTTCTTT	CASHRGGLNTEAFF
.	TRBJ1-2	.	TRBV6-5	TGTGCCAGCTCGGAGTCCTCCTGGGGCGGCTACACCTTC	CASSESSWGGYTF
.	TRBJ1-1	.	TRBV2	TGTGCCAGCAGATCGGACTTGAACACTGAAGCTTTCTTT	CASRSDLNTEAFF
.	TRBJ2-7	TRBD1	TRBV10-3	TGTGCCATCAGTGAGGTCAGGGGGAGCTACGAGCAGTACTTC	CAISEVRGSYEQYF
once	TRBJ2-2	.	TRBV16	TGTGCCAGCAGCCAATCGGGCAGAAGTGGCGGGGAGCTGTTTTTT	CASSQSGRSGGELFF
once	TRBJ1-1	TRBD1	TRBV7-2	TGTGCCAGCGCCTATACGGGCAGGGGGATTGCCACTGAAGCTTTCTTT	CASAYTGRGIATEAFF
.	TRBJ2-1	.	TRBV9	TGTGCCAGCAGCGTAGGGGGTAGCAGTGTGGGCAATGAGCAGTTCTTC	CASSVGGSSVGNEQFF
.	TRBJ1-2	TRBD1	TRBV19	TGTGCCAGTCTTCACAGGGGCTATGGCTACACCTTC	CASLHRGYGYTF
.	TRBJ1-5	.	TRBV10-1	TGCGCCAGCGAGTGCAGGGTTCGGCAGCCCCAGCATTTT	CASECRVRQPQHF
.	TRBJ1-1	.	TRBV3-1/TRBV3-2	TGTGCCAGCAGCCAGGGAGTAAGCGCTGAAGCTTTCTTT	CASSQGVSAEAFF
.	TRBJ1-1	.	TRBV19	TGTGCCAGCAGTGCTGGGAGGCAGGGATACACTGAAGCTTTCTTT	CASSAGRQGYTEAFF
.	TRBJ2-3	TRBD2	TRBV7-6	TGTGCCAGCAGCTTAGCGCTAGCGGGAGGGGTCAGAGATACGCAGTATTTT	CASSLALAGGVRDTQYF
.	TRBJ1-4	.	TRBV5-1	TGCGCCAGCAAAACAGATGCAACTAATGAAAAACTGTTTTTT	CASKTDATNEKLFF
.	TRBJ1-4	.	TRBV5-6	TGTGCCAGCAGGAGGGACGGACATAATGAAAAACTGTTTTTT	CASRRDGHNEKLFF
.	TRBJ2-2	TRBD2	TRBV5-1	TGCGCCAGCAAAGTGGGAGGGACCGGGGAGCTGTTTTTT	CASKVGGTGELFF
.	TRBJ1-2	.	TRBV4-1	TGCGCCAGCAGCCAAGACGAGCGGGGAGGTTTCTATGGCTACACCTTC	CASSQDERGGFYGYTF
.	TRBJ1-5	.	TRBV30	TGTGCCTGGAGTTCAGGGTCCCGCAATCAGCCCCAGCATTTT	CAWSSGSRNQPQHF
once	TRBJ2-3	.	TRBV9	TGTGCCAGCAGCGCGACTTGGGCAGATACGCAGTATTTT	CASSATWADTQYF
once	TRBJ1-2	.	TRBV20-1	TGCAGCGCAGGGGCGTCGGGGGGCTACACCTTC	CSAGASGGYTF
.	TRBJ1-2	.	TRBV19	TGTGCCAGTAGTATAGGCAACACGGCGACCTATGGCTACACCTTC	CASSIGNTATYGYTF
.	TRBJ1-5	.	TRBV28	TGTGCCAGCAGTGAAGTCCGGGGGGGCAATCAGCCCCAGCATTTT	CASSEVRGGNQPQHF
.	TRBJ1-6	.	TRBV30	TGTGCCTGGAGTGTGTTTGGGGGCAATTCACCCCTCCACTTT	CAWSVFGGNSPLHF
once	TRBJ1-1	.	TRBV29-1	TGCAGCGTTGCCCCGGGACACGAAGCTTTCTTT	CSVAPGHEAFF
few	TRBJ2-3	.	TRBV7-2	TGTGCCAGCAGCTTAGCCGGGCGGGGTACGCAGTATTTT	CASSLAGRGTQYF
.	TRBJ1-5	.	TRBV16	TGTGCCAGCAGCCTGACGAGTAGCAATCAGCCCCAGCATTTT	CASSLTSSNQPQHF
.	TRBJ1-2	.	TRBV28	TGTGCCAGCAGTCCGACAGGAGCCGGGGGCTATGGCTACACCTTC	CASSPTGAGGYGYTF
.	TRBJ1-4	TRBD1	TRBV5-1	TGCGCCAGCAGCTTGACTGGACAGGGTATACCTAATGAAAAACTGTTTTTT	CASSLTGQGIPNEKLFF
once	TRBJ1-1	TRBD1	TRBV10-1	TGCGCCAGCAGTGAGTCCGGGACAGGGGGCACTGAAGCTTTCTTT	CASSESGTGGTEAFF
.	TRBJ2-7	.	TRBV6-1	TGTGCCAGCAGTGAGGCTCGCGGAAACTCCTACGAGCAGTACTTC	CASSEARGNSYEQYF
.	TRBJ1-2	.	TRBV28	TGTGCCAGCAGTTCTAACTATGGCTACACCTTC	CASSSNYGYTF
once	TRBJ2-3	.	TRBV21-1	TGTGCCAGCAAGAGGGGGCTCACAGATACGCAGTATTTT	CASKRGLTDTQYF
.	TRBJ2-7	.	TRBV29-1	TGCAGCGTGCAAAGGGGTTCCTACGAGCAGTACTTC	CSVQRGSYEQYF
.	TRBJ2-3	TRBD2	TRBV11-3	TGTGCCAGCAGCTTAGGGTCTAGCGGGATGAGCACAGATACGCAGTATTTT	CASSLGSSGMSTDTQYF